This T cell receptor beta chain was captured in a study of shared clonotypes between healthy human individuals. Germline V gene data show CDR1 as SNHLY and CDR2 as FYNNEI. This CDR3 contains 13 residues. V lost 6 bases and J lost 4, with 12 bases in between. With regard to this clone: The target antigen is unknown. Other DNA sequences in this specimen translate into the identical CDR3.

The run depth of the assay was deep. For each subset, genomic DNA was distributed in equal portions over several immunoSEQ plates. Generated by immunoSEQ multiplex PCR, the TCRdb table keeps only in-frame clones and is missing some. The sample records 650,000 to 800,000 clones, about two thirds being singletons. General study findings and limits: Sequencing depth was predicted to influence how clonotypes are shared among donors.

Material for sequencing was memory CD4+ T cells sorted from blood. Documented subset: CD45RA-negative fraction. This chain connects TRBV2 to TRBJ1-2, with D maybe TRBD1 (5 bases). This clonotype originated in a woman aged 25-40 years in good health. The CDR3 loop is CASRGEGTYGYTF. CDR3 coding DNA: TGTGCCAGCAGGGGGGAGGGAACCTATGGCTACACCTTC.